Listed below are T cell receptor beta chains from one sample, sequenced in a study of blood T cell repertoires in COVID-19. Method: immunoSEQ multiplex PCR; TCRdb's copy keeps in-frame clones and lacks some. The sample consists of under 200,000 clones, approximately 90% of them appearing once. The source material was peripheral blood. All receptors come from a man in his 60s with acute or convalescent COVID-19. CDR3s include the opening cysteine and the closing phenylalanine or tryptophan. Fields, in order: J gene, V gene, clone size, D gene, CDR3 protein, CDR3 DNA. The D gene is left open where the match is weak. The size field is filled for only some rows; it gives once, few, many or a size class.

TRBJ1-2 | TRBV5-6 | NA | TRBD1 | CASGTGGRFDGYTF | TGTGCCAGCGGGACAGGGGGCCGGTTTGATGGCTACACCTTC
TRBJ1-1 | TRBV7-9 | NA | NA | CASSFGDTEAFF | TGTGCCAGCAGCTTCGGGGATACTGAAGCTTTCTTT
TRBJ1-1 | TRBV24-1 | NA | TRBD1 | CATRDIRGQASTEAFF | TGTGCCACCAGGGACATAAGGGGGCAGGCGAGCACTGAAGCTTTCTTT
TRBJ1-5 | TRBV24-1 | NA | NA | CATSRGTQPQHF | TGTGCCACCAGTAGGGGAACTCAGCCCCAGCATTTT
TRBJ2-3 | TRBV29-1 | NA | TRBD2 | CSAAAGTRGDTQYF | TGCAGCGCAGCAGCCGGGACTAGGGGAGATACGCAGTATTTT
TRBJ1-6 | TRBV6-5 | NA | NA | CASRAGTPYSPLHF | TGTGCCAGCAGGGCCGGGACACCATATTCACCCCTCCACTTT
TRBJ1-5 | TRBV10-3 | NA | NA | CASARDISNQPQHF | TGTGCCAGCGCCCGGGACATTTCCAATCAGCCCCAGCATTTT
TRBJ2-5 | TRBV30 | NA | TRBD2 | CAWSPGGGVETQYF | TGTGCCTGGAGCCCCGGGGGGGGAGTAGAGACCCAGTACTTC
TRBJ2-1 | TRBV5-4 | once | NA | CASSLGPQSSYNEQFF | TGTGCCAGCAGCTTGGGTCCACAGAGCTCCTACAATGAGCAGTTCTTC
TRBJ1-1 | TRBV11-3 | NA | NA | CASSPRGNTEAFF | TGTGCCAGCAGCCCCAGGGGGAACACTGAAGCTTTCTTT
TRBJ1-2 | TRBV12-3/TRBV12-4 | NA | NA | CASSRMVTMGYTF | TGTGCCAGCAGCCGGATGGTAACTATGGGCTACACCTTC
TRBJ2-5 | TRBV30 | NA | NA | CAWRAGGVKTQYF | TGTGCCTGGAGAGCAGGAGGGGTGAAGACCCAGTACTTC
TRBJ2-3 | TRBV24-1 | NA | TRBD2 | CAASTGLAGADTQYF | TGTGCCGCCAGTACGGGGCTAGCGGGAGCAGATACGCAGTATTTT
TRBJ1-2 | TRBV30 | few | NA | CAWSREQGGYTF | TGTGCCTGGAGTAGGGAACAGGGTGGCTACACCTTC
TRBJ1-2 | TRBV12-3/TRBV12-4 | NA | TRBD1 | CASRPGTVYGYTF | TGTGCCAGCAGGCCGGGGACAGTCTATGGCTACACCTTC
TRBJ1-3 | TRBV5-1 | NA | NA | CASSPATGGNTIYF | TGCGCCAGCAGCCCCGCGACAGGAGGTAACACCATATATTTT
TRBJ1-2 | TRBV9 | NA | TRBD1 | CASSKDRGGLYGYTF | TGTGCCAGCAGCAAGGACAGGGGGGGTCTCTATGGCTACACCTTC
TRBJ2-3 | TRBV5-1 | once | TRBD2 | CASSGSGSLDTQYF | TGCGCCAGCAGCGGGAGCGGGAGTTTGGATACGCAGTATTTT
TRBJ1-2 | TRBV29-1 | NA | NA | CSVGRGGALLYGYTF | TGCAGCGTTGGGAGAGGAGGGGCCCTCCTCTATGGCTACACCTTC
TRBJ1-3 | TRBV5-1 | NA | NA | CASSGGDTGNTIYF | TGCGCCAGCAGCGGAGGGGATACTGGAAACACCATATATTTT
TRBJ2-7 | TRBV14 | NA | NA | CASSQDLGDEQYF | TGTGCCAGCAGCCAAGATCTAGGGGACGAGCAGTACTTC
TRBJ1-1 | TRBV6-5 | NA | TRBD1 | CASSYSTGGVNTEAFF | TGTGCCAGCAGTTACTCTACAGGGGGGGTGAACACTGAAGCTTTCTTT
TRBJ1-6 | TRBV28 | NA | TRBD1 | CASSEGQGNSPLHF | TGTGCCAGCAGTGAGGGACAGGGGAATTCACCCCTCCACTTT
TRBJ2-2 | TRBV11-3 | NA | NA | CASSLVAGTTNTGELFF | TGTGCCAGCAGCTTAGTTGCGGGAACTACGAACACCGGGGAGCTGTTTTTT
TRBJ1-3 | TRBV10-3 | NA | NA | CAITPTGAFSGNTIYF | TGTGCCATCACCCCGACAGGCGCCTTCTCTGGAAACACCATATATTTT
TRBJ2-1 | TRBV5-4 | NA | TRBD1 | CASSLTGGNEQFF | TGTGCCAGCAGCTTAACAGGGGGTAATGAGCAGTTCTTC
TRBJ1-2 | TRBV4-3 | NA | NA | CASSQAFQGMGGYTF | TGCGCCAGCAGCCAAGCCTTTCAGGGAATGGGGGGCTACACCTTC
TRBJ1-6 | TRBV19 | NA | TRBD1 | CASSIRDRGNSPLHF | TGTGCCAGTAGTATCCGGGACAGGGGAAATTCACCCCTCCACTTT
TRBJ2-3 | TRBV7-3 | NA | NA | CASSTGDILGGTDTQYF | TGTGCCAGCAGCACAGGCGACATCCTTGGGGGCACAGATACGCAGTATTTT
TRBJ1-6 | TRBV18 | NA | NA | CTSSSQQGGNSPLHF | TGTACCAGCTCATCTCAACAGGGCGGTAATTCACCCCTCCACTTT
TRBJ1-5 | TRBV5-1 | NA | TRBD1 | CASSSGGFNQPQHF | TGCGCCAGCAGCTCAGGGGGCTTCAATCAGCCCCAGCATTTT
TRBJ2-5 | TRBV30 | NA | NA | CAWSVGGQETQYF | TGTGCCTGGAGTGTAGGGGGCCAAGAGACCCAGTACTTC
TRBJ2-1 | TRBV19 | NA | TRBD1 | CASSRTGGNEQFF | TGTGCCAGTAGTCGGACAGGCGGGAATGAGCAGTTCTTC
TRBJ1-1 | TRBV6-5 | NA | NA | CASRRVNTEAFF | TGTGCCAGTCGACGGGTGAACACTGAAGCTTTCTTT
TRBJ1-1 | TRBV11-3 | NA | TRBD1 | CASSQGTGEAFF | TGTGCCAGCAGCCAAGGGACAGGTGAAGCTTTCTTT
TRBJ1-5 | TRBV6-6 | once | TRBD1 | CASQGGNQPQHF | TGTGCCAGCCAGGGGGGAAATCAGCCCCAGCATTTT
TRBJ2-5 | TRBV5-1 | NA | NA | CASHAQGQETQYF | TGCGCCAGCCACGCGCAGGGGCAAGAGACCCAGTACTTC
TRBJ2-1 | TRBV25-1 | NA | TRBD1 | CASSTPGQGFNEQFF | TGTGCCAGCAGTACTCCGGGACAGGGTTTCAATGAGCAGTTCTTC
TRBJ1-2 | TRBV30 | few | NA | CAWSLNPEIYYGYTF | TGTGCCTGGAGCCTGAACCCCGAGATCTACTATGGCTACACCTTC
TRBJ2-6 | TRBV6-2/TRBV6-3 | NA | NA | CASSLDRQLQSSGANVLTF | TGTGCCAGCAGCCTAGACAGACAGCTACAATCCTCTGGGGCCAACGTCCTGACTTTC
TRBJ1-2 | TRBV19 | NA | TRBD1 | CASSTGQGAQGYTF | TGTGCCAGTAGTACCGGACAGGGGGCGCAGGGCTACACCTTC
TRBJ2-1 | TRBV19 | NA | NA | CASSIMGAHNEQFF | TGTGCCAGTAGTATTATGGGGGCCCACAATGAGCAGTTCTTC
TRBJ1-5 | TRBV7-2 | NA | TRBD1 | CASKTGDQPQHF | TGTGCCAGCAAGACAGGGGATCAGCCCCAGCATTTT
TRBJ2-1 | TRBV6-2/TRBV6-3 | NA | NA | CASSYPGPQREQFF | TGTGCCAGCAGTTACCCAGGGCCCCAAAGAGAGCAGTTCTTC
TRBJ2-7 | TRBV18 | NA | TRBD1 | CASSPAGGYEQYF | TGTGCCAGCTCACCGGCAGGGGGCTACGAGCAGTACTTC
TRBJ2-1 | TRBV4-3 | few | TRBD1 | CASSQTDRAAYNEQFF | TGCGCCAGCAGCCAAACAGACAGGGCTGCCTACAATGAGCAGTTCTTC
TRBJ1-1 | TRBV4-3 | NA | NA | CASSPNMNTEAFF | TGCGCCAGCAGCCCCAACATGAACACTGAAGCTTTCTTT
TRBJ1-1 | TRBV29-1 | NA | TRBD1 | CSVEDGDRDTEAFF | TGCAGCGTTGAAGATGGGGACAGGGACACTGAAGCTTTCTTT